This T cell receptor beta chain emerged from a study of blood T cell repertoires in COVID-19. Study details: Spain, Italy and the United States supplied samples that represented acute and convalescent COVID-19. PBMCs, B-cell-depleted T cells, or T cells provided the cDNA or gDNA that made up the material.

Germline CDR1 reads LGHDT; CDR2 reads YNNKEL (reference sequence). The CDR3 has 14 amino acids. Between the trimmed V and J ends, which lost 0 bases and 9 bases, there was a span of 11 bases. Original data processing: Nucleated cell number was recorded as an estimate derived from reference gene primer amplification. The protocol was immunoSEQ multiplex PCR, while the TCRdb copy is restricted to in-frame clones and leaves out a portion. That table is the source of V, J and clone size, and D and trimming were worked out from the DNA. This sample has about 200,000 clones, with over 75% found just once. The chain is built from TRBV3-1 (or the pseudogene TRBV3-2) and TRBJ2-2; D not resolved. The clonotype comes from a human donor in a cohort sampled during active COVID-19. Sequenced input: peripheral blood. This chain's CDR3 is CASSQEARRRELFF. CDR3 DNA: TGTGCCAGCAGCCAAGAGGCGAGGCGGCGGGAGCTGTTTTTT.